The rows below give T cell receptor beta chains drawn from one sample of a study of cytomegalovirus exposure and HLA in healthy donors. Measured with immunoSEQ multiplex PCR; TCRdb has only the in-frame clones, and not every one. The sample records around 64,000 clones, roughly two thirds being singletons. The material sequenced was PBMCs. Receptor source: a woman in her 50s in good health and CMV-seronegative. CDR3s include the opening cysteine and the closing phenylalanine or tryptophan.

TRBV6-6	TRBJ1-5	CASSFPGEGQPQHF
TRBV28	TRBJ2-7	CATLGLAGGEQYF
TRBV19	TRBJ1-2	CASSPSGGQGIYGYTF
TRBV9	TRBJ1-5	CASSVGTFGNQPQHF
TRBV19	TRBJ2-2	CASSPGLAGEGNTGELFF
TRBV28	TRBJ2-7	CASSFVTHSYEQYF
TRBV6-5	TRBJ2-5	CASSYLDSRETQYF
TRBV7-2	TRBJ2-7	CASSGGQTYEQYF
TRBV6-5	TRBJ2-5	CASRLAGGRAETQYF
TRBV7-6	TRBJ2-7	CASTAGGGEQYF
TRBV4-1	TRBJ1-3	CASSQGQQDGNTIYF
TRBV28	TRBJ2-7	CASRPGQTYEQYF
TRBV6-6	TRBJ1-2	CASRGAVDNYGYTF
TRBV19	TRBJ2-6	CASSYRESVGANVLTF
TRBV5-1	TRBJ2-7	CASSYRRFAEQYF